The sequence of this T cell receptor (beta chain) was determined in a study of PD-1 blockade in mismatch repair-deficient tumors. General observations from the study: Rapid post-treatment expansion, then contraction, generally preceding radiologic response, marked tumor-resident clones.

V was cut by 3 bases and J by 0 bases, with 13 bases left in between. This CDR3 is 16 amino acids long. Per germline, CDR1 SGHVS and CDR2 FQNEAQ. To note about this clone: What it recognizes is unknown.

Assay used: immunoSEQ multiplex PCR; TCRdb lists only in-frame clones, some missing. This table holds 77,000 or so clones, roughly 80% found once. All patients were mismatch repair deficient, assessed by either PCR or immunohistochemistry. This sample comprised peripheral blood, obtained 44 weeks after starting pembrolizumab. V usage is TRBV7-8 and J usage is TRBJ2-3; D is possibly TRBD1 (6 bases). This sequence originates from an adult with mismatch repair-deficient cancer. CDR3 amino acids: CASSFTGLGSTDTQYF. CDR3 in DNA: TGTGCCAGCAGCTTTACAGGGTTAGGGAGCACAGATACGCAGTATTTT.